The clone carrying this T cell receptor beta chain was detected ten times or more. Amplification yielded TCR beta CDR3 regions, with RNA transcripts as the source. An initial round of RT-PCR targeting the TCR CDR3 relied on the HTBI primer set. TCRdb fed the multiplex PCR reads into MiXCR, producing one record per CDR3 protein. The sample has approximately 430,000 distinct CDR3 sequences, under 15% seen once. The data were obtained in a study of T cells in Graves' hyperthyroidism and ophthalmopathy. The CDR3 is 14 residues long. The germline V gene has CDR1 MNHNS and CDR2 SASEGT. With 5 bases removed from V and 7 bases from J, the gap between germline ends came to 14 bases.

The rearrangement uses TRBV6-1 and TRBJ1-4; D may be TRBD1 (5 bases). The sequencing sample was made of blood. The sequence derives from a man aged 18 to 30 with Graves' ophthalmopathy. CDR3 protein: CASSPGTAVEKLFF. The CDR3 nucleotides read TGTGCCAGCAGTCCCGGGACGGCGGTTGAAAAACTGTTTTTT.